The clone carrying this T cell receptor (beta chain) was picked up many times. Its antigen is not known. Template switching with 5'RACE generated the TCR cDNA and added a universal primer site and UMIs. TCRdb recomputed calls from the 5' RACE reads with MiXCR, one row per CDR3 protein. The sample lists about 320,000 distinct CDR3 sequences; approximately 4% were seen once. The data were taken from a study of T cells after yellow fever vaccination. Study observations and caveats: There was a small share of clonotypes that showed up in both the CD4 and CD8 compartments. FACS-sorted repertoires might harbor abundant contaminating clonotypes from the bulk population.

CDR1 SGHVS and CDR2 FNYEAQ come from the germline V gene. The CDR3 is 14 residues long. V lost 5 bases and J lost 4; bases outside the gene matches: 5. This chain links TRBV7-6 with TRBJ2-3; TRBD2 aligns across 8 bases. This TCR came from a man younger than 35 who received the YFV17D yellow fever vaccine. This specimen was PBMCs, taken 15 days after the yellow fever booster vaccination. The CDR3 here is CASSPGGAPDTQYF. CDR3 coding DNA: TGTGCCAGCAGCCCCGGGGGGGCCCCAGATACGCAGTATTTT. Full variable domain (missing parts from reference TRBV7-6 and TRBJ2-3): GAGVSQSPRYKVTKRGQDVALRCDPISGHVSLYWYRQALGQGPEFLTYFNYEAQQDKSGLPNDRFSAERPEGSISTLTIQRTEQRDSAMYRCASSPGGAPDTQYFGPGTRLTVL.